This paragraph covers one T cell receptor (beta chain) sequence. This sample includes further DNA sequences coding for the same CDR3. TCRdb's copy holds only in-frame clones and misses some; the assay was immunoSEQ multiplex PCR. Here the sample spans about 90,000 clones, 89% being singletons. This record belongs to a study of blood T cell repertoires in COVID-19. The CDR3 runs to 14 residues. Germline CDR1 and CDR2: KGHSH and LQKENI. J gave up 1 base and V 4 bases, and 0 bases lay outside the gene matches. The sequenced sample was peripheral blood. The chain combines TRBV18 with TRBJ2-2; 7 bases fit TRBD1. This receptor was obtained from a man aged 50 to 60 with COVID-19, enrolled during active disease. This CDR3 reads CASSRQGNTGELFF. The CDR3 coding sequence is TGTGCCAGCTCACGACAGGGGAACACCGGGGAGCTGTTTTTT. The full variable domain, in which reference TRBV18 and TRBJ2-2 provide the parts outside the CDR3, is NAGVMQNPRHLVRRRGQEARLRCSPMKGHSHVYWYRQLPEEGLKFMVYLQKENIIDESGMPKERFSAEFPKEGPSILRIQQVVRGDSAAYFCASSRQGNTGELFFGEGSRLTVL.